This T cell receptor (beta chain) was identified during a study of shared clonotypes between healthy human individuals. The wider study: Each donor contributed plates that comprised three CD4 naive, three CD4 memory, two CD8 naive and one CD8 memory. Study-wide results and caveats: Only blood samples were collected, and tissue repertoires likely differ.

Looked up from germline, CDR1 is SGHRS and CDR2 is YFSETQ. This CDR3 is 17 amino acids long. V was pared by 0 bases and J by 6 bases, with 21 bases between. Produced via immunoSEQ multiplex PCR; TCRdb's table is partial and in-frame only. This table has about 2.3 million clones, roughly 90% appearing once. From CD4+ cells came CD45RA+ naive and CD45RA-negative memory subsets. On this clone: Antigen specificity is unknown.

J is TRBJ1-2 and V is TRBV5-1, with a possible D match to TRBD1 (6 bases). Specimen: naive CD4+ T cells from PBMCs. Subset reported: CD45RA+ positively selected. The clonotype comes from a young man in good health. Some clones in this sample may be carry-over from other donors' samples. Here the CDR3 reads CASSLVGGLLLTDGYTF. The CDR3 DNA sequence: TGCGCCAGCAGCTTGGTTGGGGGGCTACTACTAACTGATGGCTACACCTTC.